What follows are 18 T cell receptor beta chains derived from one specimen sequenced in a study of T cell responses to AZD1222 COVID-19 vaccine. Method: immunoSEQ multiplex PCR; TCRdb's copy keeps in-frame clones and lacks some. The sample records under 110,000 clones, roughly 90% being singletons. The sample in question was peripheral blood, obtained on day 0 of AZD1222 vaccination. These receptors originate from an adult in good health.

The V call is TRBV3-1 (or the pseudogene TRBV3-2), the J call TRBJ2-5, with D possibly being TRBD1 or TRBD2 (5 bases each). Germline CDR1 is LGHDT and CDR2 is YNNKEL (reference sequence). This CDR3 spans 14 amino acids. The V end lost 6 bases, the J end lost 10 bases, and 21 bases lay between the germline ends. CDR3: CASSLGTAEVGQYF. The CDR3 DNA is TGTGCCAGCAGTCTTGGGACCGCGGAAGTGGGCCAGTACTTC.

The gene calls are TRBV20-1 and TRBJ1-2, with TRBD1 as a possible D gene (5 bases). Trimming removed 3 bases at V and 2 bases at J, with 10 bases between. From germline, CDR1 is DFQATT and CDR2 SNEGSKA (reference sequence). This CDR3 has 13 residues. CDR3 region: CSASRGSNYGYTF. The CDR3 DNA reads as TGCAGTGCTAGTCGGGGCTCGAACTATGGCTACACCTTC.

The chain uses TRBV5-8 and TRBJ1-1, with D possibly TRBD1 on 5 matching bases. Trimming took off 7 bases at V and 1 base at J, with 14 bases between the two ends. The CDR3 has 14 residues. Per the germline V gene, CDR1 is SGHTS and CDR2 is YDEGEE. CDR3 sequence reads: CASAPGPKNTEAFF. The CDR3 DNA reads TGTGCCAGCGCTCCGGGACCTAAGAACACTGAAGCTTTCTTT.

This chain joins TRBV28 and TRBJ2-1, with D possibly being TRBD2 (6 bases). The CDR3 consists of 13 residues. V lost 8 bases to trimming and J lost 5 bases, with 13 bases between them. Germline CDR1 MDHEN, CDR2 SYDVKM. CDR3 sequence: CASFRTTHNEQFF. The DNA of the CDR3 is TGTGCCAGCTTCAGGACTACACACAATGAGCAGTTCTTC.

This chain connects TRBV29-1 to TRBJ1-1, with a possible D match to TRBD1 (5 bases). Germline values: CDR1 SQVTM, CDR2 ANQGSEA. With 6 bases removed from V and 2 bases from J, the gap between germline ends came to 13 bases. CDR3 length: 13 amino acids. This CDR3 is CSVRGRGNTEAFF. DNA for the CDR3: TGCAGCGTCCGGGGACGGGGTAACACTGAAGCTTTCTTT.

The chain is built from TRBV2 and TRBJ2-5; D perhaps matches TRBD1 (5 bases). The germline V gene encodes CDR1 SNHLY and CDR2 FYNNEI. The CDR3 runs to 13 residues. Trimming left V 5 bases short and J 4 bases short, with 11 bases between. CDR3 coding DNA: TGTGCCAGCAGTCCAGGGATGGTAGAGACCCAGTACTTC. This encodes CASSPGMVETQYF.

This clone is a singleton in its sample. This chain connects TRBV2 to TRBJ1-5; a weak D match, TRBD1 (6 bases). Trimming pared 6 bases from V and 7 bases from J, leaving 19 bases between. This CDR3 is built from 15 residues. Per germline, CDR1 SNHLY and CDR2 FYNNEI. The CDR3 sequence is CASSLLQGREQPQHF. The CDR3 nucleotides read TGTGCCAGCAGCCTACTACAGGGACGGGAACAGCCCCAGCATTTT.

This chain uses TRBV6-1 with TRBJ1-2; TRBD1 matches 10 bases. There are 14 residues in the CDR3. The germline CDR1 and CDR2 sequences are MNHNS and SASEGT. Unmatched junction bases numbered 5, after V lost 2 bases and J lost 8 bases. CDR3 DNA sequence: TGTGCCAGCAGTGAAATCGGACAGGGGGAAGGCTACACCTTC. Encoded protein: CASSEIGQGEGYTF.

This chain links TRBV2 with TRBJ2-1; possibly TRBD2 for D (6 bases). The CDR3 covers 14 residues. The V gene's germline CDR1 is SNHLY and CDR2 FYNNEI. V was shortened by 4 bases and J by 4 bases, with 11 bases between the two germline ends. CDR3 DNA: TGTGCCAGCAGTGCCGGGAGAGGGTACAATGAGCAGTTCTTC. Protein sequence: CASSAGRGYNEQFF.

The rearrangement links TRBV28 to TRBJ1-1; 8 nucleotides match TRBD1. Germline V gene data show CDR1 as MDHEN and CDR2 as SYDVKM. The CDR3 contains 14 residues. The J segment lost 5 bases and the V segment lost 4 bases, leaving 6 bases of the junction unmatched. DNA of the CDR3: TGTGCCAGCAGTTCACAGGGGGTAAGGACTGAAGCTTTCTTT. Translating gives CASSSQGVRTEAFF. Complete variable domain (other parts from reference TRBV28 and TRBJ1-1): DVKVTQSSRYLVKRTGEKVFLECVQDMDHENMFWYRQDPGLGLRLIYFSYDVKMKEKGDIPEGYSVSREKKERFSLILESASTNQTSMYLCASSSQGVRTEAFFGQGTRLTVV.

The chain recombines TRBV5-1 with TRBJ2-5, with 7 bases aligning to TRBD1. With 0 bases clipped from V and 1 base from J, the junction kept 3 bases outside the gene matches. From germline, CDR1 is SGHRS and CDR2 YFSETQ. The CDR3 has 15 amino acids. CDR3 in DNA: TGCGCCAGCAGCTTGGGAGGGGGCCGCCAAGAGACCCAGTACTTC. It translates to CASSLGGGRQETQYF.

The chain recombines TRBV4-2 with TRBJ1-1; 12 positions match TRBD1. This CDR3 region has 17 residues. V lost 0 bases and J lost 4; bases outside the gene matches: 6. Germline V CDR1 and CDR2: LGHNA, YNFKEQ. CDR3: CASSQDPGQGAGTEAFF. In DNA form, the CDR3 reads TGTGCCAGCAGCCAAGATCCGGGACAGGGGGCTGGCACTGAAGCTTTCTTT.

This chain links TRBV28 with TRBJ2-5; possibly TRBD1 for D (5 bases). Trimming removed 4 bases at V and 3 bases at J, with 9 bases between. Germline V gene lookup returns CDR1 MDHEN and CDR2 SYDVKM. The length of the CDR3 is 13 residues. The chain's CDR3 is CASSWWGKETQYF. CDR3 in DNA: TGTGCCAGCAGTTGGTGGGGCAAAGAGACCCAGTACTTC.

This sequence joins TRBV7-2 and TRBJ2-5, with TRBD2 identical over 8 bases. The CDR3 spans 15 residues. Per the germline V gene, CDR1 is SGHTA and CDR2 is FQGNSA. V shed 5 bases, J shed 3 bases, and the junction held 8 bases outside the gene matches. CDR3 in amino acids: CASSPRAAGEETQYF. Here the CDR3 DNA reads TGTGCCAGCAGCCCTCGCGCAGCGGGAGAAGAGACCCAGTACTTC.

In DNA form, the CDR3 reads TGTGCCAGCAGCTTAGCCATCCGAGGACTGCCTTCGAACACCGGGGAGCTGTTTTTT. Its translation is CASSLAIRGLPSNTGELFF. The rearrangement joins TRBV7-2 to TRBJ2-2; possibly TRBD2 for D (5 bases). The V and J ends lost 0 bases and 0 bases respectively, with 17 bases between them. Germline V gives CDR1 SGHTA, CDR2 FQGNSA. CDR3 length equals 19 residues.

The chain links TRBV9 to TRBJ2-1, with 9 bases fitting TRBD2. With 0 bases clipped from V and 6 bases from J, the junction kept 7 bases outside the gene matches. Germline CDR1 is SGDLS and CDR2 is YYNGEE. CDR3 length equals 16 residues. As DNA, the CDR3 is TGTGCCAGCAGCGTAGTAATAGCGGGAGTTGTCAATGAGCAGTTCTTC. This codes for CASSVVIAGVVNEQFF.

This rearrangement joins TRBV19 to TRBJ2-2; D not certain. The CDR3 is 15 residues long. The germline gives CDR1 LNHDA, CDR2 SQIVND (reference sequence). Trimming stripped 3 bases from V and 4 bases from J, with 12 bases between. CDR3 region: CASSIKQRTTGELFF. The CDR3 DNA reads TGTGCCAGTAGTATTAAGCAAAGGACCACCGGGGAGCTGTTTTTT.

Comments on this clone: The junction and the germline gene differ at one end; a read error may be behind it. The chain has TRBV10-3 and TRBJ1-1; D not certain. This CDR3 is built from 14 residues. Germline V CDR1 and CDR2: ENHRY, SYGVKD. CDR3 sequence: CANSPSVMNTEAFF. The CDR3 DNA sequence: TGTGCCAACAGTCCTTCCGTCATGAACACTGAAGCTTTCTTT.